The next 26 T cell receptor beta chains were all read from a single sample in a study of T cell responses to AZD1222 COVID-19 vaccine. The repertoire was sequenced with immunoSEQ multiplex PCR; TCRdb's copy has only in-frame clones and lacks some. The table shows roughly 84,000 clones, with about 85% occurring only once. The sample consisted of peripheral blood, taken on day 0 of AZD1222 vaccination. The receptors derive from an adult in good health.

The CDR3 coding sequence is TGTGCCAGCAGTTACGCTAAACAGGGACATGAGCAGTTCTTC. Translated, it gives CASSYAKQGHEQFF. The rearrangement links TRBV6-5 to TRBJ2-1; tentatively, D is TRBD1 (6 bases). Germline V gives CDR1 MNHEY, CDR2 SVGAGI. The V and J ends lost 2 bases and 8 bases respectively, with 13 bases between them. The CDR3 is 14 residues long.

The CDR3 coding sequence is TGTGCCAGCAGCGTAGGGGCCATGGCGGATGGAAACACCATATATTTT. Protein: CASSVGAMADGNTIYF. V usage is TRBV9 and J usage is TRBJ1-3; D call uncertain. Germline V gene sequence: CDR1 SGDLS, CDR2 YYNGEE. The V end was cut by 0 bases, the J end by 3 bases, with 13 bases between. This CDR3 region has 16 residues.

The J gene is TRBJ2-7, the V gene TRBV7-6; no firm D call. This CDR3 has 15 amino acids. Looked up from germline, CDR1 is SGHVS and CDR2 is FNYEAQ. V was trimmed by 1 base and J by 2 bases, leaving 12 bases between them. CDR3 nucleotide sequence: TGTGCCAGCAGCTTAGAAGGTGGCGGTACCTACGAGCAGTACTTC. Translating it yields CASSLEGGGTYEQYF.

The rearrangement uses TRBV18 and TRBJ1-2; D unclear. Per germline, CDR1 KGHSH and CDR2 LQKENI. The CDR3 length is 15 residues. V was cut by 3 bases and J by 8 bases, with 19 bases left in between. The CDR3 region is CASSPLPAQSTGYTF. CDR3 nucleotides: TGTGCCAGCTCACCTCTCCCGGCCCAATCTACAGGCTACACCTTC. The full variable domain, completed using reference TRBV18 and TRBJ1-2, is NAGVMQNPRHLVRRRGQEARLRCSPMKGHSHVYWYRQLPEEGLKFMVYLQKENIIDESGMPKERFSAEFPKEGPSILRIQQVVRGDSAAYFCASSPLPAQSTGYTFGSGTRLTVV.

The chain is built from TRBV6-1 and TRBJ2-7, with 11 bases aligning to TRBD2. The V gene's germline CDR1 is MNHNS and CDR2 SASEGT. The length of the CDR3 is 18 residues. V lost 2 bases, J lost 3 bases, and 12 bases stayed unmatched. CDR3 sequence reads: CASSERNLAGGPGYEQYF. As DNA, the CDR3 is TGTGCCAGCAGTGAAAGGAACTTAGCGGGAGGGCCGGGCTACGAGCAGTACTTC.

The chain's CDR3 is CASSTPPAYEQYF. The CDR3 DNA follows: TGTGCCAGTAGTACCCCCCCAGCATACGAGCAGTACTTC. The V and J genes are TRBV19 and TRBJ2-7; no clear D gene. The CDR3 covers 13 residues. V gave up 4 bases and J gave up 4 bases, with 11 bases separating them. Germline V gene data show CDR1 as LNHDA and CDR2 as SQIVND (reference sequence). Full variable domain (rest looked up from reference TRBV19 and TRBJ2-7): DGGITQSPKYLFRKEGQNVTLSCEQNLNHDAMYWYRQDPGQGLRLIYYSQIVNDFQKGDIAEGYSVSREKKESFPLTVTSAQKNPTAFYLCASSTPPAYEQYFGPGTRLTVT.

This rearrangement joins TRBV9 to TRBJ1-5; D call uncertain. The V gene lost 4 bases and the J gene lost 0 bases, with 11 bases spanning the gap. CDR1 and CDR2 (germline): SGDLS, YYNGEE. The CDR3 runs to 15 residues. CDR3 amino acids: CASSRSGDSNQPQHF. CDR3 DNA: TGTGCCAGCAGCCGCTCCGGGGATAGCAATCAGCCCCAGCATTTT.

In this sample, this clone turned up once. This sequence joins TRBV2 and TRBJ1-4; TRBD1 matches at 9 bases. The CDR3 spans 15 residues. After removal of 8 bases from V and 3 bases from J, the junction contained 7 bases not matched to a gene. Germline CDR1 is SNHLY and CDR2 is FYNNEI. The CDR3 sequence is CASHTGGDSNEKLFF. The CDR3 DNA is TGTGCCAGCCATACAGGGGGCGATTCTAATGAAAAACTGTTTTTT.

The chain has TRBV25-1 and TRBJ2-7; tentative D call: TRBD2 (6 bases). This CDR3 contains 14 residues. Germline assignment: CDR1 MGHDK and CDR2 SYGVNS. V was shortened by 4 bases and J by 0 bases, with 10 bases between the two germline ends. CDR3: CASSGSGRSYEQYF. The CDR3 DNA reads TGTGCCAGCAGTGGAAGCGGGCGCTCCTACGAGCAGTACTTC.

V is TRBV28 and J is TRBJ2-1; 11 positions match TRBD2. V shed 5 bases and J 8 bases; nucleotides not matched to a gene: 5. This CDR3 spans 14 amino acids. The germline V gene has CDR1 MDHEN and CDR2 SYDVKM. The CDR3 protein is CASSVTSGRYEQFF. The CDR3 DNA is TGTGCCAGCAGTGTCACTAGCGGGAGATATGAGCAGTTCTTC.

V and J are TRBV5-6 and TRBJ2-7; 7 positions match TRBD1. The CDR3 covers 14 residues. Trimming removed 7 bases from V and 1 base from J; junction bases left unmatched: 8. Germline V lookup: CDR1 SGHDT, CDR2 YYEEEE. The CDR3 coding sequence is TGTGCCAGCGGGAAGGGACAGCCGTCCTACGAGCAGTACTTC. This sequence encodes CASGKGQPSYEQYF.

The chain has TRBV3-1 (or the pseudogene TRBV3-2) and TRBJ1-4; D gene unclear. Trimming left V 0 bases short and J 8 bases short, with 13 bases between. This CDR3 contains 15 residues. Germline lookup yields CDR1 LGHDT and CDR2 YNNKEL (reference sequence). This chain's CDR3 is CASSQEGGLREKLFF. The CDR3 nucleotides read TGTGCCAGCAGCCAAGAAGGAGGGTTGCGGGAAAAACTGTTTTTT.

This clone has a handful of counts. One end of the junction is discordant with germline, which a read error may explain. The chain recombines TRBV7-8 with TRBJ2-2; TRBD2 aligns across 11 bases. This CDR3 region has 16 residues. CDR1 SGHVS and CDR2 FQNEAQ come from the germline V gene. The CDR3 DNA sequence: TGTGCCAGCAGCCTAGCGGGGGGATCGTCCCAAACGGAGCTGTTTTTT. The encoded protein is CASSLAGGSSQTELFF.

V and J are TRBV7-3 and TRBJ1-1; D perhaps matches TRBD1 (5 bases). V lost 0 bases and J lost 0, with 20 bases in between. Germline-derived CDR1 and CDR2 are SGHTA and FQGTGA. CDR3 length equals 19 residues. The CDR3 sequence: CASSLTFRSGRYMNTEAFF. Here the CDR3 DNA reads TGTGCCAGCAGCTTAACCTTTCGGTCGGGACGGTACATGAACACTGAAGCTTTCTTT.

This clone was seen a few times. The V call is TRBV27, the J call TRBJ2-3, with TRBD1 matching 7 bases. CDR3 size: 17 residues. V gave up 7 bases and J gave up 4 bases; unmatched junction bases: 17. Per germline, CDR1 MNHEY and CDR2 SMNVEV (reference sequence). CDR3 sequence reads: CASNLVATGKTADTQYF. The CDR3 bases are TGTGCCAGCAATCTAGTCGCGACAGGGAAAACTGCAGATACGCAGTATTTT.

This chain's CDR3 is CASSSDRAEYSPLHF. The CDR3 bases are TGTGCCAGCAGTTCAGACAGGGCTGAATATTCACCCCTCCACTTT. The chain recombines TRBV6-5 with TRBJ1-6, with 7 bases identical to TRBD1. The J segment lost 8 bases and the V segment lost 4 bases, leaving 8 bases of the junction unmatched. CDR1 and CDR2 from the germline V gene are MNHEY and SVGAGI. The CDR3 sequence is 15 residues long.

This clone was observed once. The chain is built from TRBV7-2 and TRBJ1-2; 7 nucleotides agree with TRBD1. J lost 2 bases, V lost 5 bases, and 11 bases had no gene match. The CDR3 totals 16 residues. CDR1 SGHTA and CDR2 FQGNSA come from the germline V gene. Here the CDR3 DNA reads TGTGCCAGCAGCCCCTCCTCTTCGACAGGGAACTATGGCTACACCTTC. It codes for CASSPSSSTGNYGYTF.

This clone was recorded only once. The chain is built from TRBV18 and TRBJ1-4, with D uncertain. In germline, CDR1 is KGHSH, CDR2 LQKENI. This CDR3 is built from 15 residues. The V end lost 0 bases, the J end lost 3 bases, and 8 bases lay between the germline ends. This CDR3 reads CASSPPSGANEKLFF. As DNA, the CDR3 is TGTGCCAGCTCACCACCGAGTGGTGCTAATGAAAAACTGTTTTTT.

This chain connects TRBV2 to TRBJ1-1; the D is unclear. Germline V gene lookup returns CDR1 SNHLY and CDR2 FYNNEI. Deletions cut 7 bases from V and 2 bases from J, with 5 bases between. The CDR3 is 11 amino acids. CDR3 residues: CASTYNTEAFF. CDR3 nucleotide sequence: TGTGCCAGCACCTACAACACTGAAGCTTTCTTT.

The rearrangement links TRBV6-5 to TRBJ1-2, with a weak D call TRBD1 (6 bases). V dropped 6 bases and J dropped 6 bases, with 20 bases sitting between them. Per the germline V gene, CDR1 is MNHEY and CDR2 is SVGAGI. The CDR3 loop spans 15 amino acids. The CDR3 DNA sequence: TGTGCCAGCAGAGAGGGGGGGGAGGGGTGGCATGGCTACACCTTC. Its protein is CASREGGEGWHGYTF.

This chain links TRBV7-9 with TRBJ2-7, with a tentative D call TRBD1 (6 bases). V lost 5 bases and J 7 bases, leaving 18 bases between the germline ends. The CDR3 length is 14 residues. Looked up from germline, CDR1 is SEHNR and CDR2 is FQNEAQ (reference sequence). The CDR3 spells CASSPRQAAGEQYF. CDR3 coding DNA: TGTGCCAGCAGCCCAAGACAGGCGGCCGGAGAGCAGTACTTC. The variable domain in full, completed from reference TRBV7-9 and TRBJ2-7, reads DTGVSQNPRHKITKRGQNVTFRCDPISEHNRLYWYRQTLGQGPEFLTYFQNEAQLEKSRLLSDRFSAERPKGSFSTLEIQRTEQGDSAMYLCASSPRQAAGEQYFGPGTRLTVT.

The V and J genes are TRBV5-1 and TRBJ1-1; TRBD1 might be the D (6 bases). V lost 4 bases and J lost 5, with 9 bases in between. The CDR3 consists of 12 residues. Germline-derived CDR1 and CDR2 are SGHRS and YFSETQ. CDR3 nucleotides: TGCGCCAGCAGCCCGCAGGGGACTGAAGCTTTCTTT. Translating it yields CASSPQGTEAFF.

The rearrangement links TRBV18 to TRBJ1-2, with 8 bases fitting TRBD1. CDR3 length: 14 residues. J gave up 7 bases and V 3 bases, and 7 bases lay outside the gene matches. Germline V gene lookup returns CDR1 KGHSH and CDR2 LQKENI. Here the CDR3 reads CASSPTGGGGGYTF. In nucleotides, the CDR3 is TGTGCCAGCTCACCTACAGGGGGTGGAGGTGGCTACACCTTC. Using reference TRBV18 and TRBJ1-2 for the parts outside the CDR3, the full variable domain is NAGVMQNPRHLVRRRGQEARLRCSPMKGHSHVYWYRQLPEEGLKFMVYLQKENIIDESGMPKERFSAEFPKEGPSILRIQQVVRGDSAAYFCASSPTGGGGGYTFGSGTRLTVV.

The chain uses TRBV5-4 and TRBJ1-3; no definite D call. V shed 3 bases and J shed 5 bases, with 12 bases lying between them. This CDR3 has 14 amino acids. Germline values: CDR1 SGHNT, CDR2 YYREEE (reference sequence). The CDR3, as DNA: TGTGCCAGCAGCTACGAAGGCCTCAGAAACACCATATATTTT. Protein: CASSYEGLRNTIYF.

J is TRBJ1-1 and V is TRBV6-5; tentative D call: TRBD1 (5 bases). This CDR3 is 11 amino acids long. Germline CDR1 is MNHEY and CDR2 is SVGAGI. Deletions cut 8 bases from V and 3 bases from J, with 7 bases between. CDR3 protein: CASDSYTEAFF. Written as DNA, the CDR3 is TGTGCCAGCGACAGCTACACTGAAGCTTTCTTT.

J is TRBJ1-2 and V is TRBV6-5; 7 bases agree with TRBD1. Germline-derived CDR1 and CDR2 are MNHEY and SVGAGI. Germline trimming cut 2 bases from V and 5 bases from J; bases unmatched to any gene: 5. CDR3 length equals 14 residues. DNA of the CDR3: TGTGCCAGCAGTTACGGCGGGACAGCATATGGCTACACCTTC. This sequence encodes CASSYGGTAYGYTF.